The entry below describes one TCR beta chain. This sample is part of a study of technical replicates of blood from a few donors. TCRdb's table, derived via immunoSEQ multiplex PCR, lists solely in-frame clones and lacks some. The sample lists approximately 82,000 clones, under 96% occurring once. This clonotype originated in a human donor in good health. Sequenced material: T cells isolated from PBMCs.

The CDR3 nucleotides read TGTGCCCTCGACAGTCTACGTGAAAAACTGTTTTTT. Translation gives CALDSLREKLFF. The V and J genes are TRBV30 and TRBJ1-4; D is possibly TRBD1 (5 bases). CDR1 and CDR2 (germline): GTSNPN, SVGIG (reference sequence). Trimming took off 8 bases at V and 7 bases at J, with 14 bases between the two ends. The CDR3 is made up of 12 amino acids.